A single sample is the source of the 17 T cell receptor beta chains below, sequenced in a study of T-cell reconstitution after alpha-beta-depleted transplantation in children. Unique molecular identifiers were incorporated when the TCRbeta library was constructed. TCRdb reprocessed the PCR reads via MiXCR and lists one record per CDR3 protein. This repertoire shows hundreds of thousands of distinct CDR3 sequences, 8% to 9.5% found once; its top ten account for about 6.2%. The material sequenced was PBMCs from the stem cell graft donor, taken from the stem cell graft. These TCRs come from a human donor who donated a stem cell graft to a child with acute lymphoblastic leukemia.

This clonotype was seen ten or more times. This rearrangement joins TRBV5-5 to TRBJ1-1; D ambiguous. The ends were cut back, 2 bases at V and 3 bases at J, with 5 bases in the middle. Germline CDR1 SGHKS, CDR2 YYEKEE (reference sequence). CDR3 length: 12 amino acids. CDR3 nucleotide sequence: TGTGCCAGCAGCTTTCGTGACACTGAAGCTTTCTTT. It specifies CASSFRDTEAFF.

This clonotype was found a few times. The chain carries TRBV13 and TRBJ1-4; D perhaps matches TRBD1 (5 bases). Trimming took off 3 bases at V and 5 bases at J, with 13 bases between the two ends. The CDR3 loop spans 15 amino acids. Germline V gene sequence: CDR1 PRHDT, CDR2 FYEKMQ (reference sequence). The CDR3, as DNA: TGTGCCAGCAGCTTGAGGGGACCTCTAAATGAAAAACTGTTTTTT. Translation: CASSLRGPLNEKLFF.

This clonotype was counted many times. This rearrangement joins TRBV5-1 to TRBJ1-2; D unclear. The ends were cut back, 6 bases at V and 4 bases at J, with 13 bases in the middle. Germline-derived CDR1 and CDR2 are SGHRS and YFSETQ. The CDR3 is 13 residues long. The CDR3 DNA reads TGCGCCAGCACCGGCGGGGAGGCCTATGGCTACACCTTC. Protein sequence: CASTGGEAYGYTF.

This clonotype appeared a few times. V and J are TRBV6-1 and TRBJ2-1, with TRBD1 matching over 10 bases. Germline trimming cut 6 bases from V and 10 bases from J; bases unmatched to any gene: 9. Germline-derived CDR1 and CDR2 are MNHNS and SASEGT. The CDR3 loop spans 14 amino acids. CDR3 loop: CASRGGDRGYEQFF. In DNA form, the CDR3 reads TGTGCCAGCAGAGGGGGGGACAGGGGTTACGAGCAGTTCTTC.

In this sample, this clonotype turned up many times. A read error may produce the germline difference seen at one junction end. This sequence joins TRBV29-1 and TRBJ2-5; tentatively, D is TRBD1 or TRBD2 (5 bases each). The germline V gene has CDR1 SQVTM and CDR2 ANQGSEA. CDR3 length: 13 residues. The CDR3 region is CTVRGDGQETQYF. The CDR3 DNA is TGCACCGTTAGAGGGGACGGCCAAGAGACCCAGTACTTC.

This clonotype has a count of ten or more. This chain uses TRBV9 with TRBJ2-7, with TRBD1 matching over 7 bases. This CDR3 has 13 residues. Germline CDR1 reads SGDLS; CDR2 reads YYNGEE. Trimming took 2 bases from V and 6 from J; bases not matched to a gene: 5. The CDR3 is CASSVGTEAEQYF. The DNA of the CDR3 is TGTGCCAGCAGCGTGGGGACAGAGGCCGAGCAGTACTTC.

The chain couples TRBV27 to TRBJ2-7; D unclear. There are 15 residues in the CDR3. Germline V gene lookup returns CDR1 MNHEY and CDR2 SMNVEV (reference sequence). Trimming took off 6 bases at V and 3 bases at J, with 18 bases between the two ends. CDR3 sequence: CASSLNPGLIYEQYF. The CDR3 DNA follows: TGTGCCAGCAGCCTCAACCCGGGCCTGATCTACGAGCAGTACTTC.

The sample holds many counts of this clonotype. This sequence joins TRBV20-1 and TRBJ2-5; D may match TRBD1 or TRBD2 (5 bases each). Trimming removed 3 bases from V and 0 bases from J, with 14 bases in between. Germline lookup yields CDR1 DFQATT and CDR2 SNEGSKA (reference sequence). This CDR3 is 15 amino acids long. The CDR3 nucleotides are TGCAGTGCTAGCTTTTTTGGGGGAAACCAAGAGACCCAGTACTTC. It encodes CSASFFGGNQETQYF.

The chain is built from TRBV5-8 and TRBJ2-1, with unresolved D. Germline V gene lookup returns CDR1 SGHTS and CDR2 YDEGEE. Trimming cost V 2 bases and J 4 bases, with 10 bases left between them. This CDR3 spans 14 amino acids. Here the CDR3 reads CASSFRQVYNEQFF. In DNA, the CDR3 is TGTGCCAGCAGCTTCCGGCAGGTATACAATGAGCAGTTCTTC.

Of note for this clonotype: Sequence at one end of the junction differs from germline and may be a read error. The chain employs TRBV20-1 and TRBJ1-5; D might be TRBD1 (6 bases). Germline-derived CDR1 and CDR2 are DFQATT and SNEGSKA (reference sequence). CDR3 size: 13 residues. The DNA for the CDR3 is TGCAGTGCTACTACAGGGAATAATCAACCCCAGCATTTT. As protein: CSATTGNNQPQHF.

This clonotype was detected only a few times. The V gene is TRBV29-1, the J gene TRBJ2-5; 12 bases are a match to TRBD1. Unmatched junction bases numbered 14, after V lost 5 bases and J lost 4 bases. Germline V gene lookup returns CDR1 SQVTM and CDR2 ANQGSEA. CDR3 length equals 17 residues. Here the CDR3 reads CSVQSPGQGAPGETQYF. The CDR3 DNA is TGCAGCGTTCAAAGCCCGGGACAGGGGGCCCCGGGAGAGACCCAGTACTTC.

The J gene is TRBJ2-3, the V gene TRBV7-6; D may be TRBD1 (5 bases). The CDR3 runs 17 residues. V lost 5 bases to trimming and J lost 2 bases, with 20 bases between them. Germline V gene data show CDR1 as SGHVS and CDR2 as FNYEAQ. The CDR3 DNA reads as TGTGCCAGCAGCCCCCTCGGAAAGACAGCGCACACAGATACGCAGTATTTT. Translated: CASSPLGKTAHTDTQYF.

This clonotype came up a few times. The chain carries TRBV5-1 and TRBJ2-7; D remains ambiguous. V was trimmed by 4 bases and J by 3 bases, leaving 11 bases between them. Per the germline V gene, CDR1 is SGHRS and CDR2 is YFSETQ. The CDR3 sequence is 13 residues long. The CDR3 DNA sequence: TGCGCCAGCAGCACGGACGGACGCTACGAGCAGTACTTC. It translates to CASSTDGRYEQYF.

CDR3 nucleotide sequence: TGTGCCAGCAGCCCCGTGGCTACGGACCAGCCCCAGCATTTT. It encodes CASSPVATDQPQHF. This chain links TRBV7-2 with TRBJ1-5; D gene uncertain. CDR3 length: 14 residues. Looked up from germline, CDR1 is SGHTA and CDR2 is FQGNSA. V lost 5 bases to trimming and J lost 7 bases, with 15 bases between them.

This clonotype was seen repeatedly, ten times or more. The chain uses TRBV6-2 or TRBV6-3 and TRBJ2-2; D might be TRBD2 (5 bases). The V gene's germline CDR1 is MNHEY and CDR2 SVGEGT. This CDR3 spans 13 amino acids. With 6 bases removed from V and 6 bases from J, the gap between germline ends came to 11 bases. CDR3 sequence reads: CASSLVGAGELFF. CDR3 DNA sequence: TGTGCCAGCAGCTTAGTGGGAGCCGGGGAGCTGTTTTTT.

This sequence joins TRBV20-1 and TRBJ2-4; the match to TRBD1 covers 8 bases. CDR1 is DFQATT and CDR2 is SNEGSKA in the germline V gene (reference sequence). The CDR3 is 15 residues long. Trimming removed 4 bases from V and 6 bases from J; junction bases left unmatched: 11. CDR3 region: CSAMGDPGQANIQYF. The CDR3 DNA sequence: TGCAGTGCTATGGGGGATCCGGGACAGGCAAACATTCAGTACTTC.

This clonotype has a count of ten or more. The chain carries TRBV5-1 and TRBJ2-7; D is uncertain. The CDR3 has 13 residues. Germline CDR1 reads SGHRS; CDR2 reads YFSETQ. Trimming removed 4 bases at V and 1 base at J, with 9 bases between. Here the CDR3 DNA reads TGCGCCAGCAGCGACACATATTCCTACGAGCAGTACTTC. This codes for CASSDTYSYEQYF.